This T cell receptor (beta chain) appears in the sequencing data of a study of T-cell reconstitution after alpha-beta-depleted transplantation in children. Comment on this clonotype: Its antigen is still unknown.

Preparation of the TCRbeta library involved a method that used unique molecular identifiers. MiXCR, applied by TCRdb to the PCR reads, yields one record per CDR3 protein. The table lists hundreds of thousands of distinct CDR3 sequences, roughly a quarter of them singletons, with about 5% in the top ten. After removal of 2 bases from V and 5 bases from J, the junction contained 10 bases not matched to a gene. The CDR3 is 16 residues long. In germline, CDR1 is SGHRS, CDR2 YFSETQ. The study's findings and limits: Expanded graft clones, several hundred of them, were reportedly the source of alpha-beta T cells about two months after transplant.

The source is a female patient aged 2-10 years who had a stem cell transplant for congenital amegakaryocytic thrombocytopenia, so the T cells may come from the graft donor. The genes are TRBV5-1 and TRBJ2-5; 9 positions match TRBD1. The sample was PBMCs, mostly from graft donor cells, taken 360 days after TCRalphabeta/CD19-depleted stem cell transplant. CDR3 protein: CASSLTGTGYAETQYF. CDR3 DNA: TGCGCCAGCAGCTTAACCGGGACAGGGTATGCGGAGACCCAGTACTTC.